This T cell receptor beta chain is drawn from a study of T cell repertoires in ileal Crohn's disease. Study overall: Surgery for a complication: stricturing in around 60%, penetrating in roughly 39%. Study conclusions and caveats: Clonality above 26.8% at surgery always came with endoscopic recurrence. Mucosal expansions were suggested to be mainly CD8 T cells.

Included were adult ileal or ileocolonic Crohn's patients indicated for ileocolonic resection. CDR3 length: 16 amino acids. The V and J ends lost 4 bases and 3 bases, in that order; junction bases with no gene match: 9. Germline V gene data show CDR1 as SGHNT and CDR2 as YYREEE (reference sequence). As for this clone: Its antigen is unidentified.

Sequenced by immunoSEQ multiplex PCR; TCRdb stores in-frame clones only, minus some. Altogether roughly 30,000 clones are present, around four fifths being singletons, with the ten largest covering around 19%. The chain recombines TRBV5-4 with TRBJ2-3; 9 bases agree with TRBD2. The source of this sequence is an adult with Crohn's disease. The sequencing input was ileal tissue. CDR3 region: CASSRGDSGGTDTQYF. CDR3 nucleotides: TGTGCCAGCAGCCGAGGGGATAGCGGGGGTACAGATACGCAGTATTTT.